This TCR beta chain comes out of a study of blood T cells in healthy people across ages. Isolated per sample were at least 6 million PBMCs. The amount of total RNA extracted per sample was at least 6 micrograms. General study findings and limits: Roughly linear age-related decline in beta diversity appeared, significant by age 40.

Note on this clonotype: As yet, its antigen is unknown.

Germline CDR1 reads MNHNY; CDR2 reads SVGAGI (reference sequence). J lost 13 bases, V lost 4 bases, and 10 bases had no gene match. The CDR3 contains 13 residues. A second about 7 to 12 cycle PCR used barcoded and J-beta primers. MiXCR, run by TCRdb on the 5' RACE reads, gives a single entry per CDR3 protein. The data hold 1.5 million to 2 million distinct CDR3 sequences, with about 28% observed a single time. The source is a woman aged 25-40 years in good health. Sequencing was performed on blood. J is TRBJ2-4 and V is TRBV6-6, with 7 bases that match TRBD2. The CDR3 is CASSFEGFGGQYF. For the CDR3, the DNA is TGTGCCAGCAGTTTCGAGGGGTTCGGGGGGCAGTACTTC.